This T cell receptor beta chain was sequenced during a study of cytomegalovirus exposure and HLA in healthy donors. PCR amplification relied on 60 Vbeta primers (plus 13 Jbeta primers). This table comes from immunoSEQ multiplex PCR, and its TCRdb copy is limited to in-frame clones, with some not included. The sample lists some 120,000 clones, about 80% occurring once. This clone occurred a few times. Its antigen is unknown. Study conclusions and caveats: Upon later analysis, HLA-associated TCR beta chains proved more clonally expanded than other, equally common chains.

The receptor comes from a female donor in good health and CMV-seronegative. Input material: PBMCs.

The CDR3 reads CASSLVATGELFF. DNA of the CDR3: TGTGCCAGCAGCCTAGTGGCCACCGGGGAGCTGTTTTTT. V gene TRBV7-7 combines with J gene TRBJ2-2; D gene unclear. Looked up from germline, CDR1 is SSHAT and CDR2 is FNYEAQ (reference sequence). CDR3 length: 13 residues. Trimming removed 5 bases from V and 4 bases from J, with 8 bases in between.